A selection of T cell receptor beta chains follows, all from one sample in a study of T cell changes during pregnancy in multiple sclerosis. TCRdb's copy holds only in-frame clones and misses some; the assay was immunoSEQ multiplex PCR. The sample lists more than 35,000 clones; about nine tenths were seen once. The source was CD4+ T cells from peripheral blood mononuclear cells, collected in the first trimester of pregnancy. These TCRs come from a female donor in good health, enrolled as a control in a pregnancy study. Each CDR3 is given with its conserved first and last residue. The order of the fields is D gene, V gene, J gene, clone size, CDR3 DNA, CDR3 protein. A D gene is named only where the DNA matches it firmly. Expanded clones get a size class; other rows say once, few or many, or leave the size out.

D: .; V: TRBV27; J: TRBJ1-2; size: few; DNA: TGTGCCAGCAGTTTATCGGTGGAGACGGATGGCTACACCTTC; CDR3: CASSLSVETDGYTF
D: .; V: TRBV6-6; J: TRBJ1-1; size: .; DNA: TGTGCCAGCACCCAGAACGGGGGGAACACTGAAGCTTTCTTT; CDR3: CASTQNGGNTEAFF
D: .; V: TRBV9; J: TRBJ1-6; size: .; DNA: TGTGCCAGCAGCGTAGGGCAGGTGGGCAATTCACCCCTCCACTTT; CDR3: CASSVGQVGNSPLHF
D: .; V: TRBV25-1; J: TRBJ1-2; size: .; DNA: TGTGCCAGCAGTCGGTCCAACTATGGCTACACCTTC; CDR3: CASSRSNYGYTF
D: .; V: TRBV6-1; J: TRBJ2-7; size: .; DNA: TGTGCCAGCAGACAGTCCGACTCCTACGAGCAGTACTTC; CDR3: CASRQSDSYEQYF
D: TRBD1; V: TRBV11-2; J: TRBJ1-1; size: once; DNA: TGTGCCAGCAGCTTCCGGACAGGGGAGGGTGAAGCTTTCTTT; CDR3: CASSFRTGEGEAFF
D: TRBD1; V: TRBV19; J: TRBJ2-1; size: .; DNA: TGTGCCAGTAGTATAGGCGACAGGGCCGGCAATGAGCAGTTCTTC; CDR3: CASSIGDRAGNEQFF
D: TRBD1; V: TRBV7-9; J: TRBJ2-6; size: .; DNA: TGTGCCAGCAGCCATCCCCGGGACAGGGGACCCTCTGGGGCCAACGTCCTGACTTTC; CDR3: CASSHPRDRGPSGANVLTF
D: .; V: TRBV7-9; J: TRBJ1-1; size: .; DNA: TGTGCCAGCAGCAGACAGGACGCTGAAGCTTTCTTT; CDR3: CASSRQDAEAFF
D: TRBD1; V: TRBV18; J: TRBJ1-2; size: .; DNA: TGTGCCAGCGGGACAGGGAAAAACTATGGCTACACCTTC; CDR3: CASGTGKNYGYTF
D: TRBD1; V: TRBV11-3; J: TRBJ2-1; size: .; DNA: TGTGCCAGCAGCTTATCGGGGACAGGGGGCCCCAATGAGCAGTTCTTC; CDR3: CASSLSGTGGPNEQFF
D: TRBD2; V: TRBV6-5; J: TRBJ2-5; size: .; DNA: TGTGCCAGCAGAATCGGACTAGCGGGGGCCGGGACCCAGTACTTC; CDR3: CASRIGLAGAGTQYF
D: TRBD1; V: TRBV11-2; J: TRBJ1-3; size: .; DNA: TGTGCCAGCAGCCACGGACAGGGAGTTGACACCATATATTTT; CDR3: CASSHGQGVDTIYF
D: .; V: TRBV7-2; J: TRBJ2-6; size: .; DNA: TGTGCCAGCAGTCGAGACAGCTCTGGGGCCAACGTCCTGACTTTC; CDR3: CASSRDSSGANVLTF
D: .; V: TRBV4-1; J: TRBJ2-5; size: .; DNA: TGCGCCAGCAGCCAAGAGGGCAGGGTGGGCGAGACCCAGTACTTC; CDR3: CASSQEGRVGETQYF
D: .; V: TRBV4-1; J: TRBJ2-7; size: once; DNA: TGCGCCAGCAGCCAGGATCCCAGCGGGACACCTTACGAGCAGTACTTC; CDR3: CASSQDPSGTPYEQYF
D: .; V: TRBV7-8; J: TRBJ1-5; size: .; DNA: TGTGCCAGCAGCTTAGCTTCGGGTAACAATCAGCCCCAGCATTTT; CDR3: CASSLASGNNQPQHF
D: TRBD1; V: TRBV11-1; J: TRBJ1-1; size: .; DNA: TGTGCCAGCAGCCCCGGGACAGTTCTTCGACACACTGAAGCTTTCTTT; CDR3: CASSPGTVLRHTEAFF
D: TRBD1; V: TRBV28; J: TRBJ1-5; size: .; DNA: TGTGCCAGCACGGGACAGAAAAATCAGCCCCAGCATTTT; CDR3: CASTGQKNQPQHF
D: .; V: TRBV19; J: TRBJ1-1; size: .; DNA: TGTGCCAGTAGTATAGATCTCAACCAGGAGGGTGAAGCTTTCTTT; CDR3: CASSIDLNQEGEAFF
D: TRBD1; V: TRBV6-5; J: TRBJ2-3; size: once; DNA: TGTGCCAGCAGTTACGGGACAGTAGATACGCAGTATTTT; CDR3: CASSYGTVDTQYF
D: .; V: TRBV5-1; J: TRBJ2-3; size: .; DNA: TGCGCCAGCAGCTTGGTGGCAGGGAAAGATACGCAGTATTTT; CDR3: CASSLVAGKDTQYF
D: TRBD1; V: TRBV29-1; J: TRBJ2-7; size: .; DNA: TGCAGCGCCGTCGGACAGGTGCCCTACGAGCAGTACTTC; CDR3: CSAVGQVPYEQYF
D: TRBD1; V: TRBV5-1; J: TRBJ1-1; size: .; DNA: TGCGCCAGCAGCTTGCGACAGGGAAGCACTGAAGCTTTCTTT; CDR3: CASSLRQGSTEAFF
D: .; V: TRBV9; J: TRBJ2-1; size: .; DNA: TGTGCCAGCAGCGTAGCGGGGGGCGGCGGGGGCCACAATGAGCAGTTCTTC; CDR3: CASSVAGGGGGHNEQFF
D: TRBD2; V: TRBV5-1; J: TRBJ2-3; size: .; DNA: TGCGCCAGCAGCTTGGGGTCTAGCGGGGACACAGATACGCAGTATTTT; CDR3: CASSLGSSGDTDTQYF